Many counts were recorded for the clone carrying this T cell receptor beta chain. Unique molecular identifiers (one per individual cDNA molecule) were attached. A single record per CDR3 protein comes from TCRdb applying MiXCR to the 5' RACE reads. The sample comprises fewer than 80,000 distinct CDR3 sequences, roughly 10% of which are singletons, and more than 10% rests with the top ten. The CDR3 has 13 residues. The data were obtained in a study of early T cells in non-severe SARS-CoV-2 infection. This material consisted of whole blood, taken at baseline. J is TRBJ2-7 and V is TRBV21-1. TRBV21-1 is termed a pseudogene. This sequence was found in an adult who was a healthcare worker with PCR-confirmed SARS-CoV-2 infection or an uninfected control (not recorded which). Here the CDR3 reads CASSTHGPYEQYF. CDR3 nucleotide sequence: TGTGCCAGCAGCACTCACGGCCCCTACGAGCAGTACTTC.